The T cell receptor beta chain under discussion was sequenced for a study of spatial heterogeneity in lung cancer. Study-wide points: For expanded intratumoral alpha and beta TCRs, counts tracked tumor mutation counts.

This sample's time point: sample taken at primary tumor resection. A single record per CDR3 protein comes from TCRdb applying MiXCR to the 5' RACE reads. The sample records some 9,900 distinct CDR3 sequences, around 7.3% being singletons. This clonotype is categorized as medium-sized. Its antigen is unidentified. The J segment lost 4 bases and the V segment lost 1 base, leaving 4 bases of the junction unmatched. The germline CDR1 and CDR2 sequences are DFQATT and SNEGSKA (reference sequence). There are 16 residues in the CDR3. This chain connects TRBV20-1 to TRBJ2-2; 12 bases are shared with TRBD2. The receptor comes from a male donor with early-stage non-small cell lung cancer. Source: lung tumor tissue, taken at surgery. CDR3 protein: CSARGLAGVGTGELFF. CDR3 nucleotides: TGCAGTGCTAGAGGACTAGCGGGAGTCGGCACCGGGGAGCTGTTTTTT.